These 25 T cell receptor beta chains share one sample of origin, sequenced in a study of neoadjuvant anti-PD-1 for oral cavity cancer. Libraries were prepared by immunoSEQ multiplex PCR; TCRdb keeps only in-frame clonotypes and omits some of them. The table includes 13,000 to 15,000 clones, about 70% detected once. Sequences were derived from PBMCs, sampled before nivolumab (anti-PD-1) treatment. The origin of the receptors is a person between 40 and 85 years old with oral cavity squamous cell carcinoma.

This clone was detected a few times. The chain carries TRBV7-2 and TRBJ2-1, with no clear D. The CDR3 extends over 16 amino acids. Germline assignment: CDR1 SGHTA and CDR2 FQGNSA. V was shortened by 2 bases and J by 3 bases, with 14 bases between the two germline ends. CDR3 DNA sequence: TGTGCCAGCAGCTTAAGTTTTAGCAACCTCTACAATGAGCAGTTCTTC. This translates into CASSLSFSNLYNEQFF. The full variable domain, its missing parts supplied by reference TRBV7-2 and TRBJ2-1, is GAGVSQSPSNKVTEKGKDVELRCDPISGHTALYWYRQSLGQGLEFLIYFQGNSAPDKSGLPSDRFSAERTGGSVSTLTIQRTQQEDSAVYLCASSLSFSNLYNEQFFGPGTRLTVL.

This clone was counted a few times. This chain uses TRBV7-9 with TRBJ1-2, with a tentative D call TRBD1 (5 bases). This CDR3 region has 12 residues. With 7 bases removed from V and 8 bases from J, the gap between germline ends came to 14 bases. From germline, CDR1 is SEHNR and CDR2 FQNEAQ (reference sequence). CDR3 in amino acids: CASTWGNLGYTF. The CDR3 DNA reads TGTGCCAGCACCTGGGGGAATCTCGGCTACACCTTC.

The chain joins TRBV6-5 to TRBJ1-6; TRBD1 is a possible D gene (6 bases). Germline V gene sequence: CDR1 MNHEY, CDR2 SVGAGI. The CDR3 spans 16 residues. V gave up 0 bases and J gave up 7 bases, with 13 bases separating them. This CDR3 is CASSYSQGSNNSPLHF. The CDR3 DNA sequence: TGTGCCAGCAGTTACTCGCAGGGGTCTAACAATTCACCCCTCCACTTT.

The V call is TRBV4-1, the J call TRBJ2-7; D is possibly TRBD2 (6 bases). The V and J ends lost 1 base and 1 base respectively, with 11 bases between them. Germline CDR1 and CDR2: MGHRA and YSYEKL. This CDR3 is built from 15 residues. The CDR3 loop is CASSQGISGSYEQYF. The DNA of the CDR3 is TGCGCCAGCAGCCAAGGTATTAGCGGATCCTACGAGCAGTACTTC.

The CDR3 DNA reads as TGCGCCAGCAGCTTGAGGGGCGGGACGCGGGGGGCCAACGTCCTGACTTTC. The encoded protein is CASSLRGGTRGANVLTF. The rearrangement links TRBV5-1 to TRBJ2-6; a weak D match, TRBD2 (6 bases). The CDR3 covers 17 residues. Germline CDR1 and CDR2: SGHRS and YFSETQ. V gave up 1 base and J gave up 4 bases, with 15 bases separating them.

The chain links TRBV10-1 to TRBJ1-1; 8 bases agree with TRBD1. This CDR3 has 13 residues. The V gene's germline CDR1 is WNHNN and CDR2 SYGVQD (reference sequence). The ends lost 6 bases at V and 5 bases at J; junction bases unmatched: 5. The CDR3 coding sequence is TGCGCCAGCAGGAAGACAGGGGCGACTGAAGCTTTCTTT. Protein sequence: CASRKTGATEAFF.

The chain joins TRBV7-8 to TRBJ1-2; no definite D call. Trimming removed 5 bases from V and 0 bases from J, with 10 bases in between. Germline V lookup: CDR1 SGHVS, CDR2 FQNEAQ. This CDR3 contains 14 residues. The CDR3 bases are TGTGCCAGCAGCCGGACGGAAGCTAACTATGGCTACACCTTC. Encoded protein: CASSRTEANYGYTF.

This chain links TRBV27 with TRBJ1-3; D possibly corresponds to TRBD1 (5 bases). CDR1 MNHEY and CDR2 SMNVEV come from the germline V gene (reference sequence). This CDR3 has 14 amino acids. Between the trimmed V and J ends, which lost 2 bases and 1 base, there was a span of 6 bases. CDR3 bases: TGTGCCAGCAGTTTAGGGGGTTCTGGAAACACCATATATTTT. As protein: CASSLGGSGNTIYF.

The CDR3 loop reads CASSLVYKGPGGSPLHF. The CDR3 bases are TGCGCCAGCAGCTTGGTATATAAGGGGCCCGGCGGTTCACCCCTCCACTTT. The chain employs TRBV5-1 and TRBJ1-6, with D perhaps TRBD1 (5 bases). V lost 0 bases, J lost 9 bases, and 19 bases lay in between. The germline V gene encodes CDR1 SGHRS and CDR2 YFSETQ. This CDR3 comprises 17 residues.

The chain is built from TRBV9 and TRBJ2-1, with 12 bases identical to TRBD2. CDR3 length: 15 amino acids. From germline, CDR1 is SGDLS and CDR2 YYNGEE. Trimming removed 2 bases from V and 8 bases from J; junction bases left unmatched: 5. CDR3 loop: CASSVTSGGLDEQFF. As DNA, the CDR3 is TGTGCCAGCAGCGTCACTAGCGGGGGGTTAGATGAGCAGTTCTTC.

This clone appeared a few times. The V call is TRBV5-6, the J call TRBJ2-2, with D perhaps matching TRBD1 (6 bases). This CDR3 spans 16 amino acids. CDR1 is SGHDT, CDR2 YYEEEE, per germline. The V gene lost 4 bases and the J gene lost 6 bases, with 19 bases spanning the gap. This chain's CDR3 is CASSIGQNVPAGELFF. The CDR3 DNA sequence: TGTGCCAGCAGCATAGGACAGAACGTTCCGGCCGGGGAGCTGTTTTTT. Complete variable domain (other parts from reference TRBV5-6 and TRBJ2-2): DAGVTQSPTHLIKTRGQQVTLRCSPKSGHDTVSWYQQALGQGPQFIFQYYEEEERQRGNFPDRFSGHQFPNYSSELNVNALLLGDSALYLCASSIGQNVPAGELFFGEGSRLTVL.

This clone was seen only a few times. V is TRBV14 and J is TRBJ1-4; D possibly corresponds to TRBD1 (5 bases). V lost 2 bases and J 2 bases, leaving 9 bases between the germline ends. Germline CDR1 reads SGHDN; CDR2 reads FVKESK. This CDR3 has 15 amino acids. CDR3 coding DNA: TGTGCCAGCAGCCAATGGGGGGATACTAATGAAAAACTGTTTTTT. This translates into CASSQWGDTNEKLFF.

The V gene is TRBV7-8, the J gene TRBJ2-6; D is tentatively TRBD1 or TRBD2 (6 bases each). Per the germline V gene, CDR1 is SGHVS and CDR2 is FQNEAQ. Trimming took 5 bases from V and 0 from J, leaving 17 bases between them. This CDR3 is built from 18 residues. The CDR3 sequence: CASSDEWGASSGANVLTF. The CDR3 bases are TGTGCCAGCAGCGACGAATGGGGGGCAAGCTCTGGGGCCAACGTCCTGACTTTC.

The chain recombines TRBV7-9 with TRBJ2-2, with D possibly being TRBD1 (5 bases). The CDR3 totals 14 residues. Trimming pared 3 bases from V and 3 bases from J, leaving 8 bases between. Per germline, CDR1 SEHNR and CDR2 FQNEAQ (reference sequence). CDR3 amino acids: CASSLGQYTGELFF. The CDR3 nucleotides read TGTGCCAGCAGCTTGGGGCAGTACACCGGGGAGCTGTTTTTT.

The rearrangement uses TRBV5-6 and TRBJ2-1; D perhaps matches TRBD2 (6 bases). This CDR3 has 15 residues. The V and J ends lost 5 bases and 1 base respectively, with 13 bases between them. CDR1 and CDR2 (germline): SGHDT, YYEEEE. The CDR3 bases are TGTGCCAGCAGTAGGGACTTTCTTTCCTACAATGAGCAGTTCTTC. Translation: CASSRDFLSYNEQFF.

The V and J genes are TRBV19 and TRBJ2-7, with 7 nucleotides matching TRBD1. V lost 4 bases to trimming and J lost 5 bases; unmatched junction nucleotides: 8. CDR3 size: 14 residues. Germline CDR1 and CDR2: LNHDA and SQIVND (reference sequence). The CDR3 is CASSNQGESNEQYF. CDR3 nucleotides: TGTGCCAGTAGTAACCAGGGGGAAAGTAACGAGCAGTACTTC.

This clone was recorded once. V and J are TRBV6-1 and TRBJ1-1, with D unclear. The germline gives CDR1 MNHNS, CDR2 SASEGT. This CDR3 has 14 residues. Trimming shortened V by 2 bases and J by 4 bases, and 11 bases separated the two germline ends. The CDR3 loop is CASSEYAVSTEAFF. The CDR3 DNA reads TGTGCCAGCAGTGAATACGCAGTTAGCACTGAAGCTTTCTTT.

This clone has more than one count but fewer than ten. This chain uses TRBV2 with TRBJ2-7, with 10 positions matching TRBD2. From germline, CDR1 is SNHLY and CDR2 FYNNEI. The CDR3 is made up of 15 amino acids. J gave up 0 bases and V 6 bases, and 5 bases lay outside the gene matches. The CDR3 sequence: CASRGLAVSSYEQYF. CDR3 coding DNA: TGTGCCAGCAGAGGACTAGCGGTAAGCTCCTACGAGCAGTACTTC.

V gene TRBV7-9 combines with J gene TRBJ2-1; tentative D call: TRBD1 (5 bases). The V end was cut by 5 bases, the J end by 6 bases, with 8 bases between. The germline gives CDR1 SEHNR, CDR2 FQNEAQ (reference sequence). CDR3 length: 12 residues. CDR3 sequence reads: CASSTDSNEQFF. CDR3 nucleotides: TGTGCCAGCAGCACTGACAGCAATGAGCAGTTCTTC.

This rearrangement joins TRBV7-9 to TRBJ1-1; D remains unclear. Between the trimmed V and J ends, which lost 2 bases and 0 bases, there was a span of 7 bases. The CDR3 runs 14 residues. The germline V gene encodes CDR1 SEHNR and CDR2 FQNEAQ (reference sequence). The CDR3 nucleotides read TGTGCCAGCAGCTTAAGTAGACTGAACACTGAAGCTTTCTTT. Encoded protein: CASSLSRLNTEAFF.

This clone has just a few counts. The rearrangement links TRBV11-2 to TRBJ1-1; 8 bases fit TRBD1. CDR3 length equals 13 residues. After removal of 5 bases from V and 13 bases from J, the junction contained 12 bases not matched to a gene. Germline CDR1 SGHAT, CDR2 FQNNGV. As DNA, the CDR3 is TGTGCCAGCAGCACCCGACAGGGGCCGGAGGATTTCTTT. It encodes CASSTRQGPEDFF.

V gene TRBV6-1 combines with J gene TRBJ2-1, with D unclear. This CDR3 has 12 amino acids. Germline V CDR1 and CDR2: MNHNS, SASEGT. V was cut by 2 bases and J by 15 bases, with 14 bases left in between. The CDR3 nucleotides read TGTGCCAGCAGTGAATCCCAGCGTTGGAGGTTCTTC. Its protein is CASSESQRWRFF.

This clone was seen only a few times. This sequence joins TRBV5-1 and TRBJ1-4; 9 nucleotides align to TRBD1. The length of the CDR3 is 17 residues. The V gene's germline CDR1 is SGHRS and CDR2 YFSETQ. V was pared by 3 bases and J by 5 bases, with 11 bases of the junction left unmatched. CDR3 nucleotides: TGCGCCAGCAGCTCCATAACCGGACAGGGGAAGAATGAAAAACTGTTTTTT. This translates into CASSSITGQGKNEKLFF.

V and J are TRBV5-6 and TRBJ1-3, with D possibly being TRBD1 (6 bases). V was clipped by 3 bases and J by 8 bases, with 12 bases between them. The CDR3 consists of 13 residues. CDR1 SGHDT and CDR2 YYEEEE come from the germline V gene. CDR3 residues: CASSSAGAYTIYF. CDR3 bases: TGTGCCAGCAGCTCTGCGGGGGCGTACACCATATATTTT.

This rearrangement joins TRBV7-3 to TRBJ1-3, with TRBD1 as a possible D gene (5 bases). This CDR3 has 16 residues. The V end lost 4 bases, the J end lost 0 bases, and 13 bases lay between the germline ends. Germline lookup yields CDR1 SGHTA and CDR2 FQGTGA. The CDR3 sequence: CASSSGPRSSGNTIYF. As DNA, the CDR3 is TGTGCCAGCAGCTCGGGACCTAGGAGCTCTGGAAACACCATATATTTT.